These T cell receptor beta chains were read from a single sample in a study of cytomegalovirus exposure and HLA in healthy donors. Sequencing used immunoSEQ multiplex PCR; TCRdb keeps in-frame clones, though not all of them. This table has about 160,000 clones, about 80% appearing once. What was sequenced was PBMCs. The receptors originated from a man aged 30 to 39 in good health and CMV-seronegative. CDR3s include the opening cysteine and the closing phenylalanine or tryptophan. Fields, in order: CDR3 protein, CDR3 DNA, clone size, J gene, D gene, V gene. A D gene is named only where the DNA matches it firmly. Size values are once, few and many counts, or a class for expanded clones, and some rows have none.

cdr3_aa: CSAPLGGDTEAFF
cdr3_nt: TGCAGCGCGCCCCTCGGAGGGGACACTGAAGCTTTCTTT
clone_size: NA
j_call: TRBJ1-1
d_call: NA
v_call: TRBV29-1

cdr3_aa: CAISELTGTGGREGYTF
cdr3_nt: TGTGCCATCAGTGAGCTGACGGGGACAGGGGGCCGTGAGGGCTACACCTTC
clone_size: NA
j_call: TRBJ1-2
d_call: TRBD1
v_call: TRBV10-3

cdr3_aa: CASSVGEGGQPQHF
cdr3_nt: TGTGCCAGCAGCGTAGGGGAGGGTGGCCAGCCCCAGCATTTT
clone_size: NA
j_call: TRBJ1-5
d_call: NA
v_call: TRBV9

cdr3_aa: CASSSSQGLLYEQYF
cdr3_nt: TGTGCCAGCAGTTCCTCCCAGGGCCTACTCTACGAGCAGTACTTC
clone_size: once
j_call: TRBJ2-7
d_call: NA
v_call: TRBV6-5

cdr3_aa: CSVVTGGAEAFF
cdr3_nt: TGCAGCGTTGTAACAGGGGGGGCTGAAGCTTTCTTT
clone_size: NA
j_call: TRBJ1-1
d_call: TRBD1
v_call: TRBV29-1

cdr3_aa: CASSGGLAGVYEQYF
cdr3_nt: TGTGCCAGCAGCGGCGGACTAGCGGGAGTCTACGAGCAGTACTTC
clone_size: NA
j_call: TRBJ2-7
d_call: TRBD2
v_call: TRBV2

cdr3_aa: CASSPRDSLYYGYTF
cdr3_nt: TGTGCCAGCAGTCCGAGGGACAGCCTTTACTATGGCTACACCTTC
clone_size: NA
j_call: TRBJ1-2
d_call: TRBD1
v_call: TRBV28

cdr3_aa: CASSLLWTSGSREPGELFF
cdr3_nt: TGTGCCAGCAGTTTACTTTGGACTAGCGGGAGCCGGGAACCCGGGGAGCTGTTTTTT
clone_size: NA
j_call: TRBJ2-2
d_call: TRBD2
v_call: TRBV27

cdr3_aa: CAGDRAESEAFF
cdr3_nt: TGTGCCGGCGACAGGGCCGAGAGTGAAGCTTTCTTT
clone_size: NA
j_call: TRBJ1-1
d_call: TRBD1
v_call: TRBV30

cdr3_aa: CASSPTGGANYGYTF
cdr3_nt: TGTGCCAGCAGCCCGACAGGGGGCGCCAACTATGGCTACACCTTC
clone_size: once
j_call: TRBJ1-2
d_call: TRBD1
v_call: TRBV7-2

cdr3_aa: CSGLTGSTNTGELFF
cdr3_nt: TGCAGCGGTCTGACAGGGTCTACGAACACCGGGGAGCTGTTTTTT
clone_size: few
j_call: TRBJ2-2
d_call: TRBD1
v_call: TRBV29-1

cdr3_aa: CATRGALNEQFF
cdr3_nt: TGCGCTACGCGGGGGGCCCTAAATGAGCAGTTCTTC
clone_size: NA
j_call: TRBJ2-1
d_call: TRBD2
v_call: TRBV5-1

cdr3_aa: CASSVFSSGAGANVLTF
cdr3_nt: TGTGCCAGCAGTGTCTTTTCCTCAGGGGCTGGGGCCAACGTCCTGACTTTC
clone_size: medium-sized
j_call: TRBJ2-6
d_call: NA
v_call: TRBV6-1

cdr3_aa: CASSDNRDYIVETQYF
cdr3_nt: TGTGCCAGCAGCGACAACCGGGACTACATCGTGGAGACCCAGTACTTC
clone_size: NA
j_call: TRBJ2-5
d_call: TRBD2
v_call: TRBV9

cdr3_aa: CASSYRAGQETQYF
cdr3_nt: TGTGCCAGCAGTTACAGAGCGGGGCAAGAGACCCAGTACTTC
clone_size: NA
j_call: TRBJ2-5
d_call: TRBD2
v_call: TRBV6-5

cdr3_aa: CASSETQPFSNEQFF
cdr3_nt: TGTGCCAGCAGTGAAACCCAACCTTTCAGCAATGAGCAGTTCTTC
clone_size: few
j_call: TRBJ2-1
d_call: NA
v_call: TRBV6-1

cdr3_aa: CASSLTGENTGELFF
cdr3_nt: TGCGCCAGCAGCTTAACAGGGGAGAACACCGGGGAGCTGTTTTTT
clone_size: NA
j_call: TRBJ2-2
d_call: TRBD1
v_call: TRBV5-1

cdr3_aa: CAIRPGQGADGSGANVLTF
cdr3_nt: TGTGCCATCAGGCCGGGACAGGGGGCGGATGGCTCTGGGGCCAACGTCCTGACTTTC
clone_size: NA
j_call: TRBJ2-6
d_call: TRBD1
v_call: TRBV10-3

cdr3_aa: CSSSFRGGGITGELFF
cdr3_nt: TGTTCCAGCAGCTTTAGGGGGGGCGGTATCACCGGGGAGCTGTTTTTT
clone_size: NA
j_call: TRBJ2-2
d_call: NA
v_call: TRBV7-3

cdr3_aa: CASSYSPRRDYGYTF
cdr3_nt: TGTGCCAGCAGTTACTCCCCCCGGAGGGACTATGGCTACACCTTC
clone_size: few
j_call: TRBJ1-2
d_call: NA
v_call: TRBV6-6

cdr3_aa: CASSSTPWRGGRTDTQYF
cdr3_nt: TGTGCCAGCAGTTCCACCCCTTGGCGGGGGGGCCGGACAGATACGCAGTATTTT
clone_size: NA
j_call: TRBJ2-3
d_call: TRBD2
v_call: TRBV28

cdr3_aa: CASSPQGASSPLHF
cdr3_nt: TGTGCCAGCAGCCCACAGGGGGCAAGTTCACCCCTCCACTTT
clone_size: NA
j_call: TRBJ1-6
d_call: TRBD1
v_call: TRBV7-9

cdr3_aa: CASSQDGRGGKLFF
cdr3_nt: TGCGCCAGCAGCCAAGATGGGCGGGGGGGGAAACTGTTTTTT
clone_size: NA
j_call: TRBJ1-4
d_call: NA
v_call: TRBV4-1

cdr3_aa: CAISGAGTEETQYF
cdr3_nt: TGTGCCATCAGCGGAGCCGGGACAGAAGAGACCCAGTACTTC
clone_size: NA
j_call: TRBJ2-5
d_call: TRBD1
v_call: TRBV10-3

cdr3_aa: CASSSLEGAHYEQYF
cdr3_nt: TGTGCCAGCAGCTCTTTGGAGGGAGCCCACTACGAGCAGTACTTC
clone_size: NA
j_call: TRBJ2-7
d_call: NA
v_call: TRBV7-6

cdr3_aa: CASSDYRGGATDTQYF
cdr3_nt: TGTGCCAGCAGCGATTACCGCGGGGGGGCCACAGATACGCAGTATTTT
clone_size: NA
j_call: TRBJ2-3
d_call: TRBD2
v_call: TRBV9

cdr3_aa: CASSPQGGTEAFF
cdr3_nt: TGTGCCAGCAGCCCGCAGGGGGGCACTGAAGCTTTCTTT
clone_size: once
j_call: TRBJ1-1
d_call: TRBD1
v_call: TRBV7-9

cdr3_aa: CASSLWAGLTSGANVLTF
cdr3_nt: TGTGCCAGCAGTTTATGGGCAGGCCTAACCTCTGGGGCCAACGTCCTGACTTTC
clone_size: NA
j_call: TRBJ2-6
d_call: NA
v_call: TRBV28